This T cell receptor beta chain originates from a study of control samples from healthy donors and cancer patients. Sequencing used immunoSEQ multiplex PCR; TCRdb keeps in-frame clones, though not all of them. The sample includes about 75,000 clones, 90% to 95% seen only once; the top ten take roughly 6.1%. The germline V gene has CDR1 LNHDA and CDR2 SQIVND (reference sequence). With V trimmed by 8 bases and J by 4 bases, 5 bases remained unmatched. The length of the CDR3 is 13 residues. Material: blood. The chain recombines TRBV19 with TRBJ1-5; 7 bases align to TRBD1. This clonotype was sampled from a woman aged 40 to 50 in good health. CDR3 amino acids: CASGGQRNQPQHF. DNA of the CDR3: TGTGCCAGTGGGGGACAGAGAAATCAGCCCCAGCATTTT.